This T cell receptor beta chain was recovered during a study of T cell responses to AZD1222 COVID-19 vaccine. The V gene's germline CDR1 is MNHNY and CDR2 SVGAGI (reference sequence). The CDR3 runs 15 residues. V lost 1 base, J lost 4 bases, and 13 bases lay in between. Sequencing was performed with immunoSEQ multiplex PCR; in TCRdb, only in-frame clones are kept and a portion is missing. The table has 98,000 or so clones, 89% seen once. This chain links TRBV6-6 with TRBJ1-1, with D possibly TRBD1 on 5 matching bases. The receptor was derived from an adult in good health. Sequenced here: peripheral blood, sampled on day 0 of AZD1222 vaccination. The DNA of the CDR3 is TGTGCCAGCAGTTACTTGGGGGGTTCGGGCACTGAAGCTTTCTTT. It yields the protein CASSYLGGSGTEAFF.